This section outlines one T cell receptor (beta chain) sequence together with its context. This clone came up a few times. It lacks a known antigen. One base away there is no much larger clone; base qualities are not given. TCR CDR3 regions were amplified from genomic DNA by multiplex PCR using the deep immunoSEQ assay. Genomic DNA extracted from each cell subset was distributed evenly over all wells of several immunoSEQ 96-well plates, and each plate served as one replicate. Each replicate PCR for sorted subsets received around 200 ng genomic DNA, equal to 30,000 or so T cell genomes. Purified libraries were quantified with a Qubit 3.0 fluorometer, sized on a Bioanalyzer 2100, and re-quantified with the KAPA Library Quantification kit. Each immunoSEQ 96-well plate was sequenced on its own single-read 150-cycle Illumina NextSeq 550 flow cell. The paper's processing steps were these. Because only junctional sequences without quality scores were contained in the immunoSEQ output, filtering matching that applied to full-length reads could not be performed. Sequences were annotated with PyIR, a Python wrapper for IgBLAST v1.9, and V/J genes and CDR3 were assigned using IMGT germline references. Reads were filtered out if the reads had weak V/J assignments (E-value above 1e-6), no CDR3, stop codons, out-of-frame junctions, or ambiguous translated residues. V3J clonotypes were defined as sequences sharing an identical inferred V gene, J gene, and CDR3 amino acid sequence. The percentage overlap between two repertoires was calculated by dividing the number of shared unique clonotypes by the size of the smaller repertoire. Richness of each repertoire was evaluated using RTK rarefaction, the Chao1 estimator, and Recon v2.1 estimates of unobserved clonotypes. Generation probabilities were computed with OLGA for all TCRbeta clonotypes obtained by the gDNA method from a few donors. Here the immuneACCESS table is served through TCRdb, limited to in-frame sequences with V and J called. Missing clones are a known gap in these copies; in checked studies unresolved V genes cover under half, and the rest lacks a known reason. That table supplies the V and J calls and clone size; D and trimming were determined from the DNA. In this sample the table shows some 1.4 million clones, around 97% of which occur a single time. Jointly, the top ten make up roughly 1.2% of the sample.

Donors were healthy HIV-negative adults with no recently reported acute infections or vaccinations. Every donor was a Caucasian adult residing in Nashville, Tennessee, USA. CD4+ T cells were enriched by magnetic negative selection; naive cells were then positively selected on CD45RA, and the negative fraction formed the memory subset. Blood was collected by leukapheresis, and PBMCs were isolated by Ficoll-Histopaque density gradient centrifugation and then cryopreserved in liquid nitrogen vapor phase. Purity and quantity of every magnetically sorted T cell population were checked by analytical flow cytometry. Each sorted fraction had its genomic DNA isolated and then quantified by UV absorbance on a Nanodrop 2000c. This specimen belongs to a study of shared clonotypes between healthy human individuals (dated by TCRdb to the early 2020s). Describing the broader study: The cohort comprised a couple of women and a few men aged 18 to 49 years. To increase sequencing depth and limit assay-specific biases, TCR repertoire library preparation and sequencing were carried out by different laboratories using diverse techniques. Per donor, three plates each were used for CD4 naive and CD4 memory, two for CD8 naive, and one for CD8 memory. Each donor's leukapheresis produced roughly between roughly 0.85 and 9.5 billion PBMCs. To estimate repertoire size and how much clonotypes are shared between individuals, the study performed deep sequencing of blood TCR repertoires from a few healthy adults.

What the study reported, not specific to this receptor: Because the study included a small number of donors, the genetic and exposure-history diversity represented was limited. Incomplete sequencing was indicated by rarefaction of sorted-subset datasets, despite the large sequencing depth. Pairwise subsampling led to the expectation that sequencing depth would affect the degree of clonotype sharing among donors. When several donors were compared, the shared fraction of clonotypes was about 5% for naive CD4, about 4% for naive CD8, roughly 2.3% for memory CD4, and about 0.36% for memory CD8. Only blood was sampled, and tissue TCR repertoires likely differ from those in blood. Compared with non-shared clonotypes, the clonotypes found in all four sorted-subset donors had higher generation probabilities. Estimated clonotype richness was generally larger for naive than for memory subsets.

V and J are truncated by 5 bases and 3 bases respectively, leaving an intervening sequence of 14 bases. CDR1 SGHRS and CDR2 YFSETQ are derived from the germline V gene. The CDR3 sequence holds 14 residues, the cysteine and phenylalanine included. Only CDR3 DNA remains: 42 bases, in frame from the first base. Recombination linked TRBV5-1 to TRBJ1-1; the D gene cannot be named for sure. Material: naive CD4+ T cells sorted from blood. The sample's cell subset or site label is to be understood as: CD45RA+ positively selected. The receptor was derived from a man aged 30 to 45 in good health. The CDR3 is CASRGLSSDTEAFF. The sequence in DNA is TGCGCCAGCAGAGGGCTGTCGAGTGACACTGAAGCTTTCTTT.